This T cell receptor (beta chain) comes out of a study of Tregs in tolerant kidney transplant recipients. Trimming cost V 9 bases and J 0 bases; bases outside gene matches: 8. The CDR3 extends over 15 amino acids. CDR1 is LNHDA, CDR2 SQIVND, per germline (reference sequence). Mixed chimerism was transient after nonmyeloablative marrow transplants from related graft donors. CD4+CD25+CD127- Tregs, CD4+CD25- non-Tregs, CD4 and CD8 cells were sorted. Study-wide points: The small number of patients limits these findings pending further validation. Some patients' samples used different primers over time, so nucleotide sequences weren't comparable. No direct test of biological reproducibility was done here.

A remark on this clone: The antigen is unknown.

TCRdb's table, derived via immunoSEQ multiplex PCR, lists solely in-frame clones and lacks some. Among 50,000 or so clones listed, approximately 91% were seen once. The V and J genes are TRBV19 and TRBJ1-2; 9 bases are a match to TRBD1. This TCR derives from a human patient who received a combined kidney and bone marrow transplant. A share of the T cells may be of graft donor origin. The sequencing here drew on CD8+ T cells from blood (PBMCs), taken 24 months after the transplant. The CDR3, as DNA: TGTGCCAGCAAACCGACAGGGGGTTCTAACTATGGCTACACCTTC. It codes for CASKPTGGSNYGYTF. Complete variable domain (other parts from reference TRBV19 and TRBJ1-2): DGGITQSPKYLFRKEGQNVTLSCEQNLNHDAMYWYRQDPGQGLRLIYYSQIVNDFQKGDIAEGYSVSREKKESFPLTVTSAQKNPTAFYLCASKPTGGSNYGYTFGSGTRLTVV.